A selection of T cell receptor beta chains follows, all from one sample in a study of cytomegalovirus exposure and HLA in healthy donors. Profiled with immunoSEQ multiplex PCR; TCRdb holds only in-frame clones, not every one. Among 180,000 or so clones listed, more than 75% were seen once. The sequenced material came from PBMCs. All receptors derive from a woman aged 45 to 65 in good health and CMV-seropositive. The conserved cysteine and the conserved F or W are not part of the CDR3 here. Each record gives: V gene, J gene, CDR3 protein.

V gene: TRBV27; J gene: TRBJ1-1; CDR3 protein: ASSPIPTELTEAF
V gene: TRBV2; J gene: TRBJ2-5; CDR3 protein: ASSGGRGVGETQY
V gene: TRBV9; J gene: TRBJ2-3; CDR3 protein: ASSNSLTGPGDTQY
V gene: TRBV30; J gene: TRBJ1-4; CDR3 protein: AWTGQGNEKLF
V gene: TRBV6-6; J gene: TRBJ2-2; CDR3 protein: ASSDRTATGELF
V gene: TRBV4-3; J gene: TRBJ2-1; CDR3 protein: ASSQDAGQGVDEQF
V gene: TRBV9; J gene: TRBJ2-5; CDR3 protein: ASRLRRGETQY
V gene: TRBV29-1; J gene: TRBJ2-3; CDR3 protein: SVIISTDTQY
V gene: TRBV4-1; J gene: TRBJ1-3; CDR3 protein: ASSLPSSGNTIY
V gene: TRBV28; J gene: TRBJ2-1; CDR3 protein: ASIPLWAGGLYNEQF
V gene: TRBV4-1; J gene: TRBJ2-1; CDR3 protein: ASSHLLSSGRLHNEQF